This is a list of T cell receptor beta chains from one sample in a study of blood T cell repertoires in COVID-19. The method was immunoSEQ multiplex PCR; TCRdb's version includes in-frame clones alone and lacks a portion of them. This sample has some 97,000 clones, with around nine tenths found just once. The source material was peripheral blood. These TCRs come from a man aged 55-75 years with acute or convalescent COVID-19. Both conserved end residues are part of each CDR3.

v_call	cdr3_aa
TRBV25-1	CASSARWGDTGELFF
TRBV29-1	CSVETRENTEAFF
TRBV4-2	CASSQGSGGNTEAFF
TRBV7-2	CASSTRDWDTEAFF
TRBV19	CASSIDPAGGPRADTQYF
TRBV5-1	CASSREGQGLAEQFF
TRBV5-1	CASSLKQGAMNTEAFF
TRBV5-1	CASSPHPGGQTEAFF
TRBV11-3	CASSRDTGLAATQYF
TRBV7-8	CASSPGGGSNQPQHF
TRBV27	CASSLRSGNYGYTF
TRBV2	CAGNTGMNTEAFF
TRBV2	CASSPQNRGSYNEQFF
TRBV5-5	CASRTVGGDYGYTF
TRBV6-5	CASTYQGLDTEAFF
TRBV7-9	CASSLYVGGFDNTEAFF
TRBV3-1/TRBV3-2	CASSRGGDHQPQHF
TRBV10-3	CAIRPSGGAVEQYF
TRBV7-9	CASSLEGAGANVLTF
TRBV28	CASSLPGPPGNQPQHF
TRBV6-5	CASSYGGWDEQYF
TRBV18	CASSPGTVSNQPQHF